A single sample is the source of the 26 T cell receptor beta chains below, sequenced in a study of OX40 agonist ivuxolimab in advanced cancers. Data came from immunoSEQ multiplex PCR; TCRdb stores just in-frame clones and leaves some out. The profile covers about 51,000 clones, with around 77% appearing a single time and 2% to 2.5% taken by the ten largest. The sample in question was CD4+ or CD8+ T cells sorted from blood, obtained in a trial of the OX40 agonist ivuxolimab. The receptor set was obtained from an adult with an advanced solid tumor such as melanoma, head and neck, liver or kidney cancer.

The rearrangement uses TRBV10-2 and TRBJ1-5; 7 bases are shared with TRBD1. The germline V gene has CDR1 WSHSY and CDR2 SAAADI. This CDR3 contains 16 residues. The ends lost 4 bases at V and 7 bases at J; junction bases unmatched: 13. CDR3 in amino acids: CASSAGNRGVGQPQHF. The CDR3 DNA is TGCGCCAGCAGTGCGGGGAACAGGGGCGTAGGACAGCCCCAGCATTTT.

The chain combines TRBV19 with TRBJ2-7; 8 bases are shared with TRBD2. V was clipped by 1 base and J by 5 bases; unmatched bases: 10. The germline V gene encodes CDR1 LNHDA and CDR2 SQIVND (reference sequence). This CDR3 is built from 16 residues. In DNA, the CDR3 is TGTGCCAGTAGTATAGGGCGGGAGGTCTTTAAGAACGAGCAGTACTTC. Its protein product is CASSIGREVFKNEQYF.

The chain uses TRBV7-6 and TRBJ2-1, with D possibly being TRBD1 (7 bases). CDR1 and CDR2 (germline): SGHVS, FNYEAQ. This CDR3 has 20 residues. The V gene lost 3 bases and the J gene lost 6 bases, with 30 bases spanning the gap. The DNA for the CDR3 is TGTGCCAGCAGCTTCAGGGGGAGGTCCGGTAATTTACTATTGGGCAATGAGCAGTTCTTC. It translates to CASSFRGRSGNLLLGNEQFF. The full variable domain, rest sourced from reference TRBV7-6 and TRBJ2-1, is GAGVSQSPRYKVTKRGQDVALRCDPISGHVSLYWYRQALGQGPEFLTYFNYEAQQDKSGLPNDRFSAERPEGSISTLTIQRTEQRDSAMYRCASSFRGRSGNLLLGNEQFFGPGTRLTVL.

Points on this clone: Within the sample, other DNA sequences also encode this same CDR3. The rearrangement uses TRBV5-1 and TRBJ1-5; D unresolved. In germline, CDR1 is SGHRS, CDR2 YFSETQ. The CDR3 runs to 13 residues. With 2 bases removed from V and 1 base from J, the gap between germline ends came to 4 bases. CDR3 sequence (DNA): TGCGCCAGCAGCTTAGGGAGCAATCAGCCCCAGCATTTT. Residues: CASSLGSNQPQHF.

As DNA, the CDR3 is TGTGCCAGCAGCGCCGGACGGGACGAGCAGTACTTC. It is translated as CASSAGRDEQYF. The genes are TRBV6-1 and TRBJ2-7, with no clear D. Germline assignment: CDR1 MNHNS and CDR2 SASEGT. Trimming left V 6 bases short and J 5 bases short, with 11 bases between. CDR3 length: 12 amino acids.

The rearrangement joins TRBV18 to TRBJ2-5; 9 bases line up with TRBD2. The CDR3 is 15 amino acids. Trimming at V came to 2 bases and at J to 4 bases, leaving 5 bases not matched to a gene. Germline values: CDR1 KGHSH, CDR2 LQKENI. The CDR3 bases are TGTGCCAGCTCACCAGCGGGAGGGCCAGGAGAGACCCAGTACTTC. Protein sequence: CASSPAGGPGETQYF.

The chain has TRBV19 and TRBJ1-2; TRBD1 aligns across 8 bases. CDR3 size: 14 residues. The germline CDR1 and CDR2 sequences are LNHDA and SQIVND (reference sequence). J gave up 4 bases and V 6 bases, and 7 bases lay outside the gene matches. In DNA, the CDR3 is TGTGCCAGTAGGTCAAGGACAGGGCCCTATGGCTACACCTTC. Translation gives CASRSRTGPYGYTF.

The chain couples TRBV6-5 to TRBJ2-7; no reliable D call. CDR3 length: 13 amino acids. Looked up from germline, CDR1 is MNHEY and CDR2 is SVGAGI. Trimming removed 2 bases from V and 0 bases from J, with 5 bases in between. The CDR3 here is CASSYDASYEQYF. The CDR3 bases are TGTGCCAGCAGTTACGACGCCTCCTACGAGCAGTACTTC.

The chain employs TRBV5-1 and TRBJ2-7; TRBD1 agrees at 8 bases. The CDR3 is 16 residues long. The ends lost 3 bases at V and 0 bases at J; junction bases unmatched: 8. The germline V gene encodes CDR1 SGHRS and CDR2 YFSETQ. For the CDR3, the DNA is TGCGCCAGCAGCTCAGGAAGTACAGGGGGCTCCTACGAGCAGTACTTC. Translation gives CASSSGSTGGSYEQYF.

V and J are TRBV15 and TRBJ1-5; D is ambiguous. The CDR3 length is 13 residues. V was shortened by 0 bases and J by 5 bases, with 5 bases between the two germline ends. Germline values: CDR1 LNHNV, CDR2 YYDKDF (reference sequence). In DNA, the CDR3 is TGTGCCACCAGCAGAGATCCCCATCAGCCCCAGCATTTT. Translation: CATSRDPHQPQHF. The full variable domain, in which reference TRBV15 and TRBJ1-5 provide the parts outside the CDR3, is DAMVIQNPRYQVTQFGKPVTLSCSQTLNHNVMYWYQQKSSQAPKLLFHYYDKDFNNEADTPDNFQSRRPNTSFCFLDIRSPGLGDTAMYLCATSRDPHQPQHFGDGTRLSIL.

The rearrangement links TRBV10-1 to TRBJ2-1, with 10 positions matching TRBD1. The germline CDR1 and CDR2 sequences are WNHNN and SYGVQD (reference sequence). The CDR3 is made up of 13 amino acids. J gave up 8 bases and V 3 bases, and 1 base lay outside the gene matches. CDR3 sequence reads: CASSDGQGDEQFF. The CDR3 DNA reads TGCGCCAGCAGTGATGGACAGGGGGATGAGCAGTTCTTC.

The gene calls are TRBV6-5 and TRBJ1-1; a possible D gene is TRBD1 (6 bases). This CDR3 spans 14 amino acids. V gave up 8 bases and J gave up 7 bases, with 20 bases separating them. The germline gives CDR1 MNHEY, CDR2 SVGAGI. The CDR3 coding sequence is TGTGCCAGCGTGGACGGGGGGCCGGGTCGTGAAGCTTTCTTT. Protein sequence: CASVDGGPGREAFF.

V and J are TRBV10-2 and TRBJ1-1; D gene ambiguous. V lost 8 bases and J 10 bases, leaving 17 bases between the germline ends. The germline CDR1 and CDR2 sequences are WSHSY and SAAADI. This CDR3 region has 12 residues. The chain's CDR3 is CASGSTSWPAFF. The DNA of the CDR3 is TGCGCCAGCGGATCAACGTCATGGCCAGCTTTCTTT.

The sample holds one count of this clone. This chain links TRBV28 with TRBJ1-1, with D maybe TRBD1 (6 bases). Trimming removed 4 bases from V and 2 bases from J, with 11 bases in between. Germline V gives CDR1 MDHEN, CDR2 SYDVKM. The CDR3 runs 14 residues. The CDR3 loop is CASSSQQGNTEAFF. Here the CDR3 DNA reads TGTGCCAGCAGTTCGCAACAGGGTAACACTGAAGCTTTCTTT.

The chain couples TRBV4-2 to TRBJ2-2; TRBD2 agrees at 12 bases. The CDR3 is 15 amino acids. CDR1 is LGHNA, CDR2 YNFKEQ, per germline. J lost 6 bases, V lost 5 bases, and 4 bases had no gene match. This chain's CDR3 is CASSSASGRAGELFF. The CDR3 DNA is TGTGCCAGCAGCTCCGCTAGCGGGAGGGCCGGGGAGCTGTTTTTT.

This chain joins TRBV25-1 and TRBJ2-1; 10 bases fit TRBD1. Germline values: CDR1 MGHDK, CDR2 SYGVNS. The V segment lost 4 bases and the J segment 7 bases; nucleotides outside the gene matches: 7. This CDR3 contains 15 residues. Here the CDR3 reads CASSVDRGRRNEQFF. CDR3 nucleotides: TGTGCCAGCAGTGTCGACAGGGGGCGCAGGAATGAGCAGTTCTTC.

By proportion, this clone is medium-sized (0.01 to 0.1%). The CDR3 is CASSEARVRSGNTIYF. DNA for the CDR3: TGTGCCAGCAGTGAAGCAAGGGTTCGCTCTGGAAACACCATATATTTT. This chain joins TRBV2 and TRBJ1-3, with D hard to call. CDR1 is SNHLY and CDR2 is FYNNEI in the germline V gene. Trimming stripped 0 bases from V and 0 bases from J, with 9 bases between. CDR3 length equals 16 residues.

The chain employs TRBV2 and TRBJ2-5; 11 nucleotides agree with TRBD2. The V and J ends lost 6 bases and 2 bases, in that order; junction bases with no gene match: 2. Germline lookup yields CDR1 SNHLY and CDR2 FYNNEI. The CDR3 length is 14 residues. This CDR3 is CASRRTSGQETQYF. The CDR3 region has the DNA TGTGCCAGCAGGCGGACTAGCGGGCAAGAGACCCAGTACTTC.

The chain has TRBV28 and TRBJ2-1; 14 positions agree with TRBD2. V was clipped by 5 bases and J by 8 bases; unmatched bases: 5. Germline-derived CDR1 and CDR2 are MDHEN and SYDVKM. The CDR3 loop spans 15 amino acids. The CDR3 loop is CASSTGLAGVHEQFF. The CDR3 DNA reads as TGTGCCAGCAGTACGGGACTAGCGGGAGTGCATGAGCAGTTCTTC.

The chain joins TRBV7-3 to TRBJ1-1, with D perhaps matching TRBD1 (6 bases). Germline V CDR1 and CDR2: SGHTA, FQGTGA. The ends were cut back, 2 bases at V and 4 bases at J, with 11 bases in the middle. This CDR3 comprises 14 residues. CDR3 nucleotide sequence: TGTGCCAGCAGCTTATACGGAGGGGGCACTGAAGCTTTCTTT. Translating gives CASSLYGGGTEAFF.

CDR3: CASSPSARPSSGYTF. DNA for the CDR3: TGCGCCAGCAGCCCCTCGGCGAGGCCGAGCTCGGGCTACACCTTC. V is TRBV5-1 and J is TRBJ1-2; no firm D call. There are 15 residues in the CDR3. Germline V gene sequence: CDR1 SGHRS, CDR2 YFSETQ. Trimming left V 4 bases short and J 8 bases short, with 21 bases between.

With regard to this clone: This CDR3 is also generated by other DNA sequences in the sample. The chain has TRBV18 and TRBJ2-3; D not resolved. V shed 3 bases and J shed 3 bases, with 7 bases lying between them. The CDR3 runs to 13 residues. Germline loops: CDR1 KGHSH, CDR2 LQKENI. Written as DNA, the CDR3 is TGTGCCAGCTCACCCCCCTCGACAGATACGCAGTATTTT. It codes for CASSPPSTDTQYF.

Written as DNA, the CDR3 is TGTGCCAGCAGTTACGAAGGGCCCCGAGCCAAAAACATTCAGTACTTC. Translating gives CASSYEGPRAKNIQYF. The rearrangement links TRBV6-6 to TRBJ2-4, with D unresolved. The CDR3 is 16 residues long. Trimming left V 2 bases short and J 0 bases short, with 11 bases between. In germline, CDR1 is MNHNY, CDR2 SVGAGI (reference sequence).

This clone was found a few times. The chain joins TRBV28 to TRBJ1-1; D is uncertain. Germline CDR1 MDHEN, CDR2 SYDVKM. The CDR3 is made up of 12 amino acids. The ends were cut back, 5 bases at V and 5 bases at J, with 9 bases in the middle. Here the CDR3 reads CASSQRATEAFF. The CDR3 nucleotides read TGTGCCAGCAGTCAAAGGGCGACTGAAGCTTTCTTT.

The CDR3 is CASSLEPTGELFF. The CDR3 DNA reads as TGTGCCAGCAGCTTGGAACCCACCGGGGAGCTGTTTTTT. The genes are TRBV5-4 and TRBJ2-2; D is undetermined. The CDR3 spans 13 residues. The germline gives CDR1 SGHNT, CDR2 YYREEE (reference sequence). Between the trimmed V and J ends, which lost 0 bases and 4 bases, there was a span of 4 bases.

As for this clone: Other DNA sequences in this specimen translate into the identical CDR3. V gene TRBV11-3 combines with J gene TRBJ2-2; 12 bases are a match to TRBD2. Germline V gene sequence: CDR1 SGHNT, CDR2 YENEEA. The CDR3 is made up of 16 amino acids. The V and J ends lost 3 bases and 1 base, in that order; junction bases with no gene match: 0. CDR3 sequence (DNA): TGTGCCAGCAGCTTGGGACTAGCGGGGAACACCGGGGAGCTGTTTTTT. As protein: CASSLGLAGNTGELFF.